A single sample gave rise to the 17 T cell receptor beta chains below, sequenced in a study of long-term antiretroviral therapy in people with HIV. immunoSEQ v3.0 was run at survey level. Here immunoSEQ multiplex PCR was the method, and the copy in TCRdb shows in-frame clones only, minus some. Among some 22,000 clones listed, about 82% were seen once. The material was unsorted PBMCs, obtained 1.6 years after starting antiretroviral therapy. These receptor sequences come from a man aged 40-50 years with HIV.

This clone was detected only once. This chain links TRBV7-9 with TRBJ2-4; the D call may be TRBD1 or TRBD2 (6 bases each). Germline CDR1 SEHNR, CDR2 FQNEAQ (reference sequence). Trimming left V 5 bases short and J 2 bases short, with 22 bases between. The CDR3 extends over 18 amino acids. The CDR3 sequence: CASSPGAWGRGTKNIQYF. The DNA of the CDR3 is TGTGCCAGCAGCCCGGGGGCTTGGGGTAGGGGGACCAAAAACATTCAGTACTTC.

The chain is built from TRBV5-1 and TRBJ2-3, with 8 nucleotides matching TRBD2. Per the germline V gene, CDR1 is SGHRS and CDR2 is YFSETQ. This CDR3 contains 16 residues. The V segment lost 4 bases and the J segment 2 bases; nucleotides outside the gene matches: 9. CDR3 in amino acids: CASSPERGRLTDTQYF. CDR3 nucleotides: TGCGCCAGCAGCCCGGAGCGGGGGAGACTCACAGATACGCAGTATTTT.

CDR3 amino acids: CASSVSSGGAPQFF. DNA for the CDR3: TGTGCCAGCAGCGTGTCTAGCGGGGGGGCCCCCCAGTTCTTC. The V call is TRBV9, the J call TRBJ2-1, with 12 bases identical to TRBD2. Germline CDR1 reads SGDLS; CDR2 reads YYNGEE. The V and J ends lost 2 bases and 13 bases, in that order; junction bases with no gene match: 7. This CDR3 has 14 amino acids.

This clone showed up just a few times. The chain joins TRBV10-3 to TRBJ1-6; D is uncertain. The CDR3 runs 15 residues. The ends were cut back, 2 bases at V and 4 bases at J, with 9 bases in the middle. The V gene's germline CDR1 is ENHRY and CDR2 SYGVKD. The CDR3 bases are TGTGCCATCAGTGAGACAAGACCGTATAATTCACCCCTCCACTTT. It specifies CAISETRPYNSPLHF.

The chain recombines TRBV13 with TRBJ1-3; 9 nucleotides match TRBD1. CDR1 is PRHDT, CDR2 FYEKMQ, per germline (reference sequence). The junction had 6 bases not matched to a gene; V was cut back by 0 bases and J by 0 bases. The CDR3 spans 18 residues. As DNA, the CDR3 is TGTGCCAGCAGCTTAGGCCCGACAGGGGGTTCCTCTGGAAACACCATATATTTT. As protein: CASSLGPTGGSSGNTIYF.

This clone was observed a handful of times. The V gene is TRBV19, the J gene TRBJ2-2, with D uncertain. This CDR3 contains 13 residues. Germline values: CDR1 LNHDA, CDR2 SQIVND (reference sequence). Between the trimmed V and J ends, which lost 5 bases and 6 bases, there was a span of 10 bases. The CDR3 DNA reads TGTGCCAGTAGTCCACTCCCCGCCGGGGAGCTGTTTTTT. Amino acid sequence: CASSPLPAGELFF.

This chain links TRBV6-1 with TRBJ2-7; D is unclear. V shed 4 bases and J shed 2 bases, with 12 bases lying between them. The germline gives CDR1 MNHNS, CDR2 SASEGT. The CDR3 is made up of 14 amino acids. CDR3 region: CASSAPFPTYEQYF. The CDR3 DNA sequence: TGTGCCAGCAGTGCCCCTTTTCCAACCTACGAGCAGTACTTC.

The count of this clone is one. The chain is built from TRBV2 and TRBJ2-3; perhaps TRBD2 as D (7 bases). V was pared by 7 bases and J by 11 bases, with 16 bases between. The CDR3 runs 12 residues. Germline CDR1 reads SNHLY; CDR2 reads FYNNEI. The CDR3 nucleotides read TGTGCCAGCAACCCTGGGGGGGCAGTGCAGTATTTT. Translating gives CASNPGGAVQYF. The variable domain in full, with the rest retrieved from reference TRBV2 and TRBJ2-3, is EPEVTQTPSHQVTQMGQEVILRCVPISNHLYFYWYRQILGQKVEFLVSFYNNEISEKSEIFDDQFSVERPDGSNFTLKIRSTKLEDSAMYFCASNPGGAVQYFGPGTRLTVL.

The rearrangement joins TRBV4-2 to TRBJ2-2, with 9 positions matching TRBD1. Trimming cost V 0 bases and J 6 bases; bases outside gene matches: 8. The CDR3 totals 17 residues. In germline, CDR1 is LGHNA, CDR2 YNFKEQ. CDR3 in amino acids: CASSQDLGTGRAGELFF. The CDR3 DNA follows: TGTGCCAGCAGCCAAGATCTAGGGACAGGGCGAGCCGGGGAGCTGTTTTTT.

The chain is built from TRBV5-1 and TRBJ2-7; possibly TRBD2 for D (6 bases). This CDR3 is built from 13 residues. The V end was cut by 4 bases, the J end by 1 base, with 9 bases between. Germline V CDR1 and CDR2: SGHRS, YFSETQ. CDR3: CASSRGGSYEQYF. Written as DNA, the CDR3 is TGCGCCAGCAGCCGGGGAGGTTCCTACGAGCAGTACTTC.

The J gene is TRBJ1-4, the V gene TRBV11-2, with 8 bases that match TRBD1. The CDR3 runs to 17 residues. The J segment lost 0 bases and the V segment lost 5 bases, leaving 8 bases of the junction unmatched. Per the germline V gene, CDR1 is SGHAT and CDR2 is FQNNGV. The chain's CDR3 is CASSLGTGTATNEKLFF. The CDR3 DNA reads as TGTGCCAGCAGCCTCGGGACAGGCACTGCAACTAATGAAAAACTGTTTTTT.

This clone was seen once. The chain uses TRBV6-1 and TRBJ1-1; unclear D gene. V was cut by 4 bases and J by 5 bases, with 8 bases left in between. Germline CDR1 reads MNHNS; CDR2 reads SASEGT. CDR3 size: 12 residues. CDR3 nucleotide sequence: TGTGCCAGCAGTGTATCGGGAACTGAAGCTTTCTTT. Protein: CASSVSGTEAFF.

V gene TRBV18 combines with J gene TRBJ2-3, with D perhaps matching TRBD2 (7 bases). This CDR3 has 17 amino acids. Trimming removed 6 bases at V and 0 bases at J, with 19 bases between. Germline CDR1 and CDR2: KGHSH and LQKENI. CDR3 DNA sequence: TGTGCCAGCTCGTATCGCGGGGGCCCACCTAGCACAGATACGCAGTATTTT. Amino acids: CASSYRGGPPSTDTQYF.

This chain uses TRBV19 with TRBJ1-2, with unresolved D. CDR3 size: 12 residues. With 7 bases removed from V and 4 bases from J, the gap between germline ends came to 10 bases. The germline CDR1 and CDR2 sequences are LNHDA and SQIVND (reference sequence). CDR3 sequence: CASIQGSYGYTF. The CDR3 DNA reads as TGTGCCAGTATCCAAGGGAGCTATGGCTACACCTTC.

This clone showed up just a few times. The chain couples TRBV6-1 to TRBJ1-2, with D possibly TRBD1 on 5 matching bases. The CDR3 covers 12 residues. CDR1 is MNHNS and CDR2 is SASEGT in the germline V gene. Trimming pared 6 bases from V and 6 bases from J, leaving 11 bases between. The CDR3 loop reads CASRGDSHGYTF. CDR3 bases: TGTGCCAGCAGGGGGGATAGTCATGGCTACACCTTC.

This clone was recorded only once. V usage is TRBV7-6 and J usage is TRBJ2-3, with D perhaps TRBD2 (7 bases). Germline V gene lookup returns CDR1 SGHVS and CDR2 FNYEAQ. The V end lost 3 bases, the J end lost 4 bases, and 14 bases lay between the germline ends. CDR3 length: 15 residues. The CDR3 region has the DNA TGTGCCAGCAGCTTGGGGGGGGGCGCGGCAGATACGCAGTATTTT. Translating it yields CASSLGGGAADTQYF.

The rearrangement links TRBV6-5 to TRBJ2-1; D not resolved. The CDR3 runs to 15 residues. V was pared by 2 bases and J by 5 bases, with 13 bases between. From germline, CDR1 is MNHEY and CDR2 SVGAGI. The CDR3: CASSYRLGSHNEQFF. The CDR3 region has the DNA TGTGCCAGCAGTTACCGACTGGGTTCTCACAATGAGCAGTTCTTC.